Listed below are T cell receptor beta chains from one sample, sequenced in a study of T-cell memory formation after mild COVID-19. TCRdb analysed the 5' RACE reads with MiXCR anew, one entry per CDR3 protein. Here the sample spans 270,000 or so distinct CDR3 sequences, 16% being singletons. Sequenced: PBMCs or a T cell subset sorted from them (not recorded which). The receptors were sampled from a man between 18 and 35 years old who had mild COVID-19 (a few samples of this study predate the infection). Cell type and time point are not known. CDR3s include the opening cysteine and the closing phenylalanine or tryptophan.

>TRBJ1-2|TRBV27
CASGPTGYYGYTF
>TRBJ2-7|TRBV5-1
CASSVGTRAYEQYF
>TRBJ1-2|TRBV6-6
CASSYGQLTTGYTF
>TRBJ1-2|TRBV5-1
CASSLGTRTGIIYGYTF
>TRBJ2-2|TRBV6-5
CATRTRTGVTGELFF
>TRBJ1-1|TRBV6-2/TRBV6-3
CASRGRGLDTEAFF
>TRBJ1-2|TRBV15
CATTPGGSRGYTF
>TRBJ2-1|TRBV12-3/TRBV12-4
CASSFPHSSYNEQFF
>TRBJ1-6|TRBV7-2
CASSRGMGSNSPLHF
>TRBJ2-7|TRBV5-1
CASSFGSLSEQYF
>TRBJ1-2|TRBV18
CASSPTRDSYGYTF
>TRBJ2-7|TRBV6-5
CASSYYPGGSYEQYF
>TRBJ1-2|TRBV12-3/TRBV12-4
CASSLGRRNYGYTF
>TRBJ2-4|TRBV7-2
CASSLQGGNIQYF
>TRBJ2-4|TRBV7-2
CASSLGTTGGWQNIQYF
>TRBJ1-1|TRBV29-1
CSLEVNTEAFF
>TRBJ2-1|TRBV9
CASSVGALEGHNEQFF
>TRBJ1-1|TRBV4-1
CASSPAGAANANTEAFF
>TRBJ2-3|TRBV4-1
CASSPLGSTDTQYF
>TRBJ1-1|TRBV5-1
CASSLAQGSEAFF
>TRBJ1-1|TRBV20-1
CSAGGRGLVNTEAFF
>TRBJ2-3|TRBV5-6
CASSLPLGSERTDTQYF
>TRBJ1-6|TRBV5-6
CASSLGQGLENSPLHF
>TRBJ1-2|TRBV9
CASSAAANYGYTF
>TRBJ2-1|TRBV5-1
CASRRLTGAHEQFF
>TRBJ1-1|TRBV5-1
CASSTMTAGGTEAFF
>TRBJ2-1|TRBV5-1
CASSLNRGANEQFF
>TRBJ2-5|TRBV5-1
CASSPLNGETQYF
>TRBJ1-1|TRBV4-1
CASSQDPDRTMNTEAFF
>TRBJ2-5|TRBV6-2/TRBV6-3
CASRRFSGVQETQYF
>TRBJ1-1|TRBV7-9
CASRSAARWDTEAFF
>TRBJ2-5|TRBV28
CASIRLRGVKEETQYF
>TRBJ1-1|TRBV30
CAWSRQGDTEAFF
>TRBJ2-3|TRBV7-2
CASSFRGGASPNTQYF
>TRBJ1-1|TRBV7-9
CASSPGHPNTESFF
>TRBJ2-1|TRBV5-1
CASSTGLAGGAYNEQFF
>TRBJ1-2|TRBV6-6
CASITNPDRIFNYGYTF
>TRBJ2-5|TRBV5-1
CASSPSGQTGETQYF